The 19 T cell receptor beta chains reported below all come from one sample, sequenced in a study of blood T cell repertoires in COVID-19. Here immunoSEQ multiplex PCR was the method, and the copy in TCRdb shows in-frame clones only, minus some. The data contain some 200,000 clones, approximately 85% of them singletons. What was sequenced was PBMCs or T cells enriched from blood (not recorded which). All receptors derive from a man aged 40-49 years who had recovered from COVID-19.

The chain carries TRBV6-2 or TRBV6-3 and TRBJ1-4; 10 positions match TRBD1. Germline V gene data show CDR1 as MNHEY and CDR2 as SVGEGT. The junction had 6 bases not matched to a gene; V was cut back by 7 bases and J by 7 bases. This CDR3 spans 14 amino acids. CDR3: CASTPGQGFEKLFF. The DNA for the CDR3 is TGTGCCAGCACCCCGGGACAGGGGTTTGAAAAACTGTTTTTT.

V and J are TRBV5-4 and TRBJ2-5, with 13 bases fitting TRBD2. CDR1 is SGHNT, CDR2 YYREEE, per germline (reference sequence). The junction had 9 bases not matched to a gene; V was cut back by 0 bases and J by 7 bases. CDR3 length equals 17 residues. CDR3 region: CASSLGGTSGIGGTQYF. CDR3 in DNA: TGTGCCAGCAGCTTGGGAGGGACTAGCGGGATTGGTGGGACCCAGTACTTC.

The chain employs TRBV5-1 and TRBJ2-6, with no clear D. There are 14 residues in the CDR3. The ends were cut back, 7 bases at V and 4 bases at J, with 12 bases in the middle. Germline CDR1 and CDR2: SGHRS and YFSETQ. CDR3 region: CASSLLLGANVLTF. The CDR3 bases are TGCGCCAGCTCCTTATTACTGGGGGCCAACGTCCTGACTTTC.

The chain employs TRBV28 and TRBJ1-2; 7 bases are shared with TRBD1. The CDR3 sequence is 15 residues long. The trim removed 5 bases at V and 2 bases at J, leaving 8 bases unmatched. Per the germline V gene, CDR1 is MDHEN and CDR2 is SYDVKM. CDR3 bases: TGTGCCAGCAGTCCGTACAGGACAGGAAACTATGGCTACACCTTC. As protein: CASSPYRTGNYGYTF.

V gene TRBV29-1 combines with J gene TRBJ1-3; 7 bases align to TRBD1. CDR3 length: 14 residues. CDR1 SQVTM and CDR2 ANQGSEA come from the germline V gene. V was clipped by 6 bases and J by 1 base; unmatched bases: 6. The CDR3 nucleotides read TGCAGCGTAGCCACGGGACAGTCTGGAAACACCATATATTTT. Encoded protein: CSVATGQSGNTIYF. Full variable domain (missing parts from reference TRBV29-1 and TRBJ1-3): SAVISQKPSRDICQRGTSLTIQCQVDSQVTMMFWYRQQPGQSLTLIATANQGSEATYESGFVIDKFPISRPNLTFSTLTVSNMSPEDSSIYLCSVATGQSGNTIYFGEGSWLTVV.

The chain recombines TRBV19 with TRBJ2-7; 8 bases fit TRBD1. Germline CDR1 LNHDA, CDR2 SQIVND (reference sequence). V was pared by 3 bases and J by 3 bases, with 7 bases of the junction left unmatched. This CDR3 is built from 15 residues. CDR3 nucleotides: TGTGCCAGTAGTATGGGTCTTGGACAGGGCTACGAGCAGTACTTC. Protein sequence: CASSMGLGQGYEQYF.

The chain uses TRBV11-1 and TRBJ2-5; no definite D call. V was shortened by 2 bases and J by 0 bases, with 4 bases between the two germline ends. CDR1 and CDR2 (germline): SGHAT, FQDESV (reference sequence). The CDR3 sequence is 13 residues long. CDR3 coding DNA: TGTGCCAGCAGCTTACGGGACCAAGAGACCCAGTACTTC. It encodes CASSLRDQETQYF.

V usage is TRBV6-5 and J usage is TRBJ1-3; TRBD1 might be the D (5 bases). The V end was cut by 6 bases, the J end by 8 bases, with 17 bases between. The CDR3 covers 14 residues. Germline V gene sequence: CDR1 MNHEY, CDR2 SVGAGI. The CDR3 nucleotides read TGTGCCAGCAGGCGGGACGCCCCCGAGGACACCATATATTTT. Protein product: CASRRDAPEDTIYF.

This chain uses TRBV7-2 with TRBJ2-5; 10 bases agree with TRBD2. Germline V gene data show CDR1 as SGHTA and CDR2 as FQGNSA. The V segment lost 1 base and the J segment 5 bases; nucleotides outside the gene matches: 7. This CDR3 is 16 amino acids long. The CDR3 DNA sequence: TGTGCCAGCAGCTTAGTCAGCGGGAGGGTACGGGAGACCCAGTACTTC. Its translation is CASSLVSGRVRETQYF. Complete variable domain (other parts from reference TRBV7-2 and TRBJ2-5): GAGVSQSPSNKVTEKGKDVELRCDPISGHTALYWYRQSLGQGLEFLIYFQGNSAPDKSGLPSDRFSAERTGGSVSTLTIQRTQQEDSAVYLCASSLVSGRVRETQYFGPGTRLLVL.

This chain uses TRBV9 with TRBJ1-6, with 7 bases lining up with TRBD1. CDR3 length: 16 residues. Germline CDR1 is SGDLS and CDR2 is YYNGEE. Trimming cost V 3 bases and J 4 bases; bases outside gene matches: 7. CDR3 DNA sequence: TGTGCCAGCAGCGCCGGACAGGCGGCATATAATTCACCCCTCCACTTT. As protein: CASSAGQAAYNSPLHF.

The gene calls are TRBV20-1 and TRBJ2-3; TRBD1 aligns across 7 bases. Germline lookup yields CDR1 DFQATT and CDR2 SNEGSKA (reference sequence). The CDR3 covers 11 residues. The DNA for the CDR3 is TGCTCTAAGGGGGCTCGGGATACGCAGTATTTT. This encodes CSKGARDTQYF.

The chain uses TRBV7-9 and TRBJ1-1; 9 bases map to TRBD1. J gave up 13 bases and V 0 bases, and 9 bases lay outside the gene matches. Germline assignment: CDR1 SEHNR and CDR2 FQNEAQ (reference sequence). CDR3 size: 14 residues. The CDR3 is CASSLASTGGEGFF. CDR3 nucleotide sequence: TGTGCCAGCAGCTTAGCGTCGACAGGGGGGGAGGGTTTCTTT. Complete variable domain (other parts from reference TRBV7-9 and TRBJ1-1): DTGVSQNPRHKITKRGQNVTFRCDPISEHNRLYWYRQTLGQGPEFLTYFQNEAQLEKSRLLSDRFSAERPKGSFSTLEIQRTEQGDSAMYLCASSLASTGGEGFFGQGTRLTVV.

This clone was counted only a few times. The chain joins TRBV7-9 to TRBJ2-5, with 7 bases aligning to TRBD2. The CDR3 totals 14 residues. Germline V lookup: CDR1 SEHNR, CDR2 FQNEAQ (reference sequence). J was trimmed by 5 bases and V by 3 bases; bases with no gene match: 6. CDR3 sequence reads: CASSFLTSSETQYF. The CDR3, as DNA: TGTGCCAGCAGCTTTCTGACTAGCTCGGAGACCCAGTACTTC.

This chain links TRBV27 with TRBJ2-1; TRBD2 aligns across 11 bases. The CDR3 contains 16 residues. V lost 1 base and J lost 7; bases outside the gene matches: 6. Germline CDR1 reads MNHEY; CDR2 reads SMNVEV (reference sequence). The CDR3 loop reads CASSLFMIAGGNEQFF. The CDR3 nucleotides are TGTGCCAGCAGTTTATTTATGATAGCGGGAGGGAATGAGCAGTTCTTC.

This clone turned up a few times. In the same sample, other DNA sequences code for this CDR3. The V and J genes are TRBV3-1 (or the pseudogene TRBV3-2) and TRBJ1-1; D unresolved. The CDR3 is 11 residues long. The V end was cut by 1 base, the J end by 8 bases, with 5 bases between. Germline CDR1 and CDR2: LGHDT and YNNKEL (reference sequence). The CDR3 nucleotides are TGTGCCAGCAGCCAAGGGAGGGAAGCTTTCTTT. Protein: CASSQGREAFF.

This chain joins TRBV30 and TRBJ1-1, with D unclear. V was shortened by 2 bases and J by 1 base, with 14 bases between the two germline ends. The CDR3 extends over 15 amino acids. Germline V gene lookup returns CDR1 GTSNPN and CDR2 SVGIG (reference sequence). CDR3 loop: CAWSLGGPENTEAFF. The CDR3 DNA reads as TGTGCCTGGAGTCTCGGCGGGCCCGAGAACACTGAAGCTTTCTTT.

The chain joins TRBV5-4 to TRBJ1-2; the D gene is possibly TRBD1 (5 bases). This CDR3 spans 13 amino acids. Germline CDR1 and CDR2: SGHNT and YYREEE (reference sequence). V shed 7 bases and J shed 3 bases, with 13 bases lying between them. This CDR3 is CASSAGGDYGYTF. CDR3 in DNA: TGTGCCAGCTCCGCGGGGGGGGACTATGGCTACACCTTC.

This chain joins TRBV7-8 and TRBJ2-3; TRBD2 might be the D (6 bases). CDR1 and CDR2 from the germline V gene are SGHVS and FQNEAQ. The CDR3 is made up of 14 amino acids. The ends were cut back, 6 bases at V and 0 bases at J, with 10 bases in the middle. The CDR3 protein is CASRLAVSTDTQYF. In nucleotides, the CDR3 is TGTGCCAGCAGACTAGCAGTCAGCACAGATACGCAGTATTTT. Full variable domain (missing parts from reference TRBV7-8 and TRBJ2-3): GAGVSQSPRYKVAKRGQDVALRCDPISGHVSLFWYQQALGQGPEFLTYFQNEAQLDKSGLPSDRFFAERPEGSVSTLKIQRTQQEDSAVYLCASRLAVSTDTQYFGPGTRLTVL.

The chain links TRBV2 to TRBJ2-2; TRBD2 might be the D (5 bases). This CDR3 is 11 amino acids long. V lost 7 bases and J 6 bases, leaving 6 bases between the germline ends. Looked up from germline, CDR1 is SNHLY and CDR2 is FYNNEI. CDR3 protein: CASKRAGELFF. CDR3 bases: TGTGCCAGCAAGAGGGCCGGGGAGCTGTTTTTT.